A single sample is the source of the 23 T cell receptor beta chains below, sequenced in a study of beta chain features in type 1 diabetes. The study, taken as a whole, reports: Across all four CD4+ subsets, people with type 1 diabetes showed modestly shorter TCRB CDR3s.

Sequencing targeted expressed TCRB transcripts, as all isolated RNA had been reverse transcribed. The table came from immunoSEQ multiplex PCR; TCRdb's copy has only in-frame clones and leaves some out. Among roughly 700,000 clones, around an eighth were seen once, and the ten largest hold approximately 0.021%. These TCRs' antigens remain unknown. Material for sequencing was naive CD4+ T cells from blood. The receptors derive from a man younger than 30 with type 1 diabetes.

On this clone itself: This CDR3 is also generated by other DNA sequences in the sample. CDR3 nucleotides: TGCAGTGCCACAGGGGACTATGGCTACACCTTC. This encodes CSATGDYGYTF. This chain links TRBV20-1 with TRBJ1-2; 7 nucleotides agree with TRBD1. CDR3 length equals 11 residues. Germline loops: CDR1 DFQATT, CDR2 SNEGSKA (reference sequence). With 6 bases clipped from V and 3 bases from J, the junction kept 1 base outside the gene matches.

A few counts support this clone. The CDR3 reads CASSMSGTGNTIYF. CDR3 nucleotides: TGTGCCAGTAGTATGTCGGGGACTGGAAACACCATATATTTT. The V call is TRBV19, the J call TRBJ1-3; D unclear. Trimming took 3 bases from V and 2 from J, leaving 8 bases between them. The CDR3 runs 14 residues. Germline V gives CDR1 LNHDA, CDR2 SQIVND (reference sequence).

In this sample, this clone turned up a few times. The V and J genes are TRBV7-8 and TRBJ1-5; D is uncertain. The CDR3 runs 16 residues. Germline V CDR1 and CDR2: SGHVS, FQNEAQ. V gave up 5 bases and J gave up 0 bases, with 14 bases separating them. CDR3 bases: TGTGCCAGCAGCCCCGAAGGTCGGGATAGCAATCAGCCCCAGCATTTT. This encodes CASSPEGRDSNQPQHF.

As for this clone: The sample contains more than one DNA sequence encoding this CDR3. The rearrangement uses TRBV2 and TRBJ2-2; a weak D match, TRBD2 (6 bases). CDR1 SNHLY and CDR2 FYNNEI come from the germline V gene. Trimming removed 1 base at V and 0 bases at J, with 6 bases between. This CDR3 region has 15 residues. The CDR3 loop is CASSEVAANTGELFF. CDR3 DNA: TGTGCCAGCAGTGAAGTAGCGGCGAACACCGGGGAGCTGTTTTTT. Complete variable domain (other parts from reference TRBV2 and TRBJ2-2): EPEVTQTPSHQVTQMGQEVILRCVPISNHLYFYWYRQILGQKVEFLVSFYNNEISEKSEIFDDQFSVERPDGSNFTLKIRSTKLEDSAMYFCASSEVAANTGELFFGEGSRLTVL.

V gene TRBV29-1 combines with J gene TRBJ2-1, with D possibly matching TRBD2 (5 bases). V lost 5 bases to trimming and J lost 7 bases, with 15 bases between them. This CDR3 is 13 amino acids long. From germline, CDR1 is SQVTM and CDR2 ANQGSEA. The CDR3 loop reads CSVSGGIWNEQFF. CDR3 nucleotides: TGCAGCGTTAGCGGTGGTATCTGGAATGAGCAGTTCTTC.

This clone has a handful of counts. J is TRBJ2-2 and V is TRBV5-1; D gene uncertain. Germline V lookup: CDR1 SGHRS, CDR2 YFSETQ. V gave up 0 bases and J gave up 5 bases, with 11 bases separating them. The length of the CDR3 is 15 residues. CDR3 sequence reads: CASSLEVGRTGELFF. For the CDR3, the DNA is TGCGCCAGCAGCTTGGAGGTGGGTCGTACCGGGGAGCTGTTTTTT. The full variable domain, with the rest looked up from reference TRBV5-1 and TRBJ2-2, is KAGVTQTPRYLIKTRGQQVTLSCSPISGHRSVSWYQQTPGQGLQFLFEYFSETQRNKGNFPGRFSGRQFSNSRSEMNVSTLELGDSALYLCASSLEVGRTGELFFGEGSRLTVL.

A few counts support this clone. The chain combines TRBV25-1 with TRBJ2-3, with 12 bases that match TRBD2. The junction had 5 bases not matched to a gene; V was cut back by 5 bases and J by 2 bases. The CDR3 sequence is 16 residues long. CDR1 MGHDK and CDR2 SYGVNS come from the germline V gene. CDR3 region: CASSPWTSGATDTQYF. CDR3 bases: TGTGCCAGCAGTCCCTGGACTAGCGGGGCCACAGATACGCAGTATTTT.

CDR3: CASSQGQDTDTQYF. For the CDR3, the DNA is TGCGCCAGCAGCCAGGGACAGGACACAGATACGCAGTATTTT. The chain joins TRBV5-1 to TRBJ2-3; 8 bases are a match to TRBD1. This CDR3 is built from 14 residues. The germline gives CDR1 SGHRS, CDR2 YFSETQ. V dropped 4 bases and J dropped 2; count of bases not matched to a gene: 3.

The J gene is TRBJ1-4, the V gene TRBV2; D gene uncertain. Between the trimmed V and J ends, which lost 8 bases and 8 bases, there was a span of 9 bases. CDR3 size: 11 residues. Per the germline V gene, CDR1 is SNHLY and CDR2 is FYNNEI. The CDR3 spells CASGEEEKLFF. The CDR3 DNA is TGTGCCAGCGGGGAAGAAGAAAAACTGTTTTTT. Variable domain in full (rest from reference TRBV2 and TRBJ1-4): EPEVTQTPSHQVTQMGQEVILRCVPISNHLYFYWYRQILGQKVEFLVSFYNNEISEKSEIFDDQFSVERPDGSNFTLKIRSTKLEDSAMYFCASGEEEKLFFGSGTQLSVL.

The sample holds a few counts of this clone. This chain joins TRBV4-1 and TRBJ1-5; tentative D call: TRBD1 (5 bases). The CDR3 has 15 amino acids. The V and J ends lost 0 bases and 7 bases respectively, with 13 bases between them. Germline V gene sequence: CDR1 MGHRA, CDR2 YSYEKL. Here the CDR3 reads CASSQEWDRTQPQHF. The CDR3 nucleotides read TGCGCCAGCAGCCAAGAATGGGACCGGACCCAGCCCCAGCATTTT.

In its sample, this clone was seen a few times. V usage is TRBV5-1 and J usage is TRBJ2-5; a weak D match, TRBD1 (6 bases). The CDR3 has 14 amino acids. CDR1 is SGHRS, CDR2 YFSETQ, per germline. Trimming took off 4 bases at V and 1 base at J, with 11 bases between the two ends. The CDR3 nucleotides read TGCGCCAGCAGCATCCAGGACAGCCAAGAGACCCAGTACTTC. Protein: CASSIQDSQETQYF.

The chain employs TRBV11-2 and TRBJ2-5; TRBD1 matches 9 bases. This CDR3 has 16 amino acids. Germline V gives CDR1 SGHAT, CDR2 FQNNGV. Trimming removed 0 bases from V and 2 bases from J; junction bases left unmatched: 4. CDR3: CASSLEYGQGQETQYF. DNA for the CDR3: TGTGCCAGCAGCTTAGAATACGGACAGGGGCAAGAGACCCAGTACTTC.

The genes are TRBV19 and TRBJ2-1; D is perhaps TRBD2 (5 bases). Germline-derived CDR1 and CDR2 are LNHDA and SQIVND (reference sequence). The V gene lost 7 bases and the J gene lost 5 bases, with 21 bases spanning the gap. The CDR3 spans 16 residues. The DNA for the CDR3 is TGTGCCAGTATTGGCAATAGGGTTACGGGAAACAATGAGCAGTTCTTC. Its protein product is CASIGNRVTGNNEQFF.

On this clone itself: This sample also contains other DNA sequences that code for the same CDR3. The chain is built from TRBV18 and TRBJ2-2; D gene uncertain. Germline V CDR1 and CDR2: KGHSH, LQKENI. CDR3 length: 13 amino acids. Trimming cost V 6 bases and J 1 base, with 6 bases left between them. DNA of the CDR3: TGTGCCAGCTCCCCTAGGAACACCGGGGAGCTGTTTTTT. It is translated as CASSPRNTGELFF.

In this sample, this clone turned up a few times. V and J are TRBV18 and TRBJ1-2; D remains ambiguous. This CDR3 has 15 amino acids. Germline assignment: CDR1 KGHSH and CDR2 LQKENI. V shed 1 base and J shed 3 bases, with 12 bases lying between them. CDR3 bases: TGTGCCAGCTCACCACGGGAAGGGCCCTACTATGGCTACACCTTC. This encodes CASSPREGPYYGYTF.

This clone has only a few counts. The V gene is TRBV11-2, the J gene TRBJ1-6; 8 bases are shared with TRBD1. This CDR3 region has 13 residues. Trimming took 6 bases from V and 8 from J; bases not matched to a gene: 3. Germline V gene lookup returns CDR1 SGHAT and CDR2 FQNNGV. The CDR3 loop is CASRPGGHSPLHF. Here the CDR3 DNA reads TGTGCCAGCAGGCCAGGGGGCCATTCACCCCTCCACTTT.

This clone was seen only a few times. A much bigger clone sits one base away, suggesting this may be a read error. This chain links TRBV6-6 with TRBJ2-5; D unclear. CDR1 is MNHNY and CDR2 is SVGAGI in the germline V gene (reference sequence). The CDR3 consists of 11 residues. V lost 4 bases, J lost 3 bases, and 3 bases lay in between. As DNA, the CDR3 is TGTGCCAGCAGTTTTGAAGAGACCCAGTACTTC. Encoded protein: CASSFEETQYF.

The J gene is TRBJ1-3, the V gene TRBV30, with D uncertain. V shed 4 bases and J shed 0 bases, with 10 bases lying between them. Germline V gene sequence: CDR1 GTSNPN, CDR2 SVGIG (reference sequence). CDR3 size: 14 residues. DNA of the CDR3: TGTGCCTGGATAAAGGTCGACTCTGGAAACACCATATATTTT. Residues: CAWIKVDSGNTIYF.

The gene calls are TRBV12-2 and TRBJ1-6. TRBV12-2 is classified as a pseudogene. The CDR3 spans 10 residues. In nucleotides, the CDR3 is TGTGCAAGTCCTAATTCACCCCTCCACTTT. This gives the protein CASPNSPLHF.

The gene calls are TRBV5-4 and TRBJ1-5; 8 nucleotides align to TRBD1. This CDR3 has 17 amino acids. Trimming took 2 bases from V and 0 from J; bases not matched to a gene: 7. Germline CDR1 is SGHNT and CDR2 is YYREEE (reference sequence). This CDR3 is CASSFTGQAISNQPQHF. The CDR3 DNA follows: TGTGCCAGCAGCTTTACGGGACAGGCGATTAGCAATCAGCCCCAGCATTTT.

In this sample, this clone turned up a few times. The V gene is TRBV5-4, the J gene TRBJ2-1; 11 bases are shared with TRBD2. The CDR3 extends over 17 amino acids. CDR1 is SGHNT and CDR2 is YYREEE in the germline V gene (reference sequence). With V trimmed by 0 bases and J by 9 bases, 11 bases remained unmatched. CDR3 in amino acids: CASSLAGLAGGLGEQFF. The DNA for the CDR3 is TGTGCCAGCAGCTTGGCCGGGCTAGCGGGGGGTCTGGGTGAGCAGTTCTTC.

DNA for the CDR3: TGTGCCTGCAAAACCACTAGCGGGGGTCCCTCTGGGGCCAACGTCCTGACTTTC. Translated, it gives CACKTTSGGPSGANVLTF. The chain has TRBV30 and TRBJ2-6; 11 positions agree with TRBD2. Trimming removed 6 bases from V and 0 bases from J; junction bases left unmatched: 10. This CDR3 contains 18 residues. The V gene's germline CDR1 is GTSNPN and CDR2 SVGIG (reference sequence).

This rearrangement joins TRBV25-1 to TRBJ2-4, with no clear D. Germline V CDR1 and CDR2: MGHDK, SYGVNS. This CDR3 is built from 12 residues. Deletions cut 1 base from V and 13 bases from J, with 11 bases between. CDR3 residues: CASSESGVVQYF. The CDR3, as DNA: TGTGCCAGCAGTGAATCTGGGGTGGTGCAGTACTTC. Together with reference TRBV25-1 and TRBJ2-4, the CDR3 gives the full variable domain: EADIYQTPRYLVIGTGKKITLECSQTMGHDKMYWYQQDPGMELHLIHYSYGVNSTEKGDLSSESTVSRIRTEHFPLTLESARPSHTSQYLCASSESGVVQYFGAGTRLSVL.